The 15 T cell receptor beta chains reported below all come from one sample, sequenced in a study of shared clonotypes between healthy human individuals. Assay used: immunoSEQ multiplex PCR; TCRdb lists only in-frame clones, some missing. The sample consists of 1.5 million to 2.5 million clones, about 95% of them appearing once. Naive CD8 isolation took CD45RO-negative cells positively selected for CCR7 and excluded terminally differentiated effector memory CD45RA+ cells. What was sequenced was naive CD8+ T cells sorted from blood. The source of these receptors is a man between 18 and 35 years old in good health.

The chain is built from TRBV7-9 and TRBJ1-1; D call uncertain. The CDR3 contains 14 residues. Germline assignment: CDR1 SEHNR and CDR2 FQNEAQ (reference sequence). V shed 1 base and J shed 3 bases, with 9 bases lying between them. The CDR3 is CASSLDSLDTEAFF. The CDR3 region has the DNA TGTGCCAGCAGCTTAGATTCTCTGGACACTGAAGCTTTCTTT. Full variable domain (missing parts from reference TRBV7-9 and TRBJ1-1): DTGVSQNPRHKITKRGQNVTFRCDPISEHNRLYWYRQTLGQGPEFLTYFQNEAQLEKSRLLSDRFSAERPKGSFSTLEIQRTEQGDSAMYLCASSLDSLDTEAFFGQGTRLTVV.

Comments on this clone: Other DNA variants within this sample encode the same CDR3. The chain carries TRBV28 and TRBJ2-5; D not resolved. This CDR3 is built from 14 residues. Trimming shortened V by 3 bases and J by 2 bases, and 10 bases separated the two germline ends. Germline-derived CDR1 and CDR2 are MDHEN and SYDVKM. CDR3: CASSLLGQQETQYF. The DNA for the CDR3 is TGTGCCAGCAGTTTGCTCGGGCAACAAGAGACCCAGTACTTC. The full variable domain, in which reference TRBV28 and TRBJ2-5 provide the parts outside the CDR3, is DVKVTQSSRYLVKRTGEKVFLECVQDMDHENMFWYRQDPGLGLRLIYFSYDVKMKEKGDIPEGYSVSREKKERFSLILESASTNQTSMYLCASSLLGQQETQYFGPGTRLLVL.

The chain has TRBV10-2 and TRBJ2-2; perhaps TRBD2 as D (6 bases). With 6 bases removed from V and 3 bases from J, the gap between germline ends came to 11 bases. The CDR3 covers 14 residues. Germline assignment: CDR1 WSHSY and CDR2 SAAADI. The CDR3 loop reads CASRGGPYTGELFF. In DNA, the CDR3 is TGCGCCAGCAGGGGAGGACCCTACACCGGGGAGCTGTTTTTT.

CDR3: CASAGTSRDTQYF. CDR3 bases: TGCGCCAGCGCTGGGACTAGCAGGGATACGCAGTATTTT. The chain links TRBV10-1 to TRBJ2-3, with 9 bases aligning to TRBD2. CDR3 length equals 13 residues. V lost 8 bases, J lost 6 bases, and 6 bases stayed unmatched. In germline, CDR1 is WNHNN, CDR2 SYGVQD (reference sequence).

The genes are TRBV9 and TRBJ1-6; weak D call: TRBD1 (6 bases). There are 12 residues in the CDR3. The germline gives CDR1 SGDLS, CDR2 YYNGEE. Trimming took off 4 bases at V and 10 bases at J, with 9 bases between the two ends. In nucleotides, the CDR3 is TGTGCCAGCAGCCTTACAGGGTCACCCCTCCACTTT. Encoded protein: CASSLTGSPLHF.

The gene calls are TRBV6-5 and TRBJ2-7; TRBD1 is a possible D gene (7 bases). The CDR3 is made up of 16 amino acids. The V gene lost 0 bases and the J gene lost 2 bases, with 14 bases spanning the gap. CDR1 is MNHEY, CDR2 SVGAGI, per germline. The DNA of the CDR3 is TGTGCCAGCAGTTACTCCCCCGCGGGACAGACCTACGAGCAGTACTTC. Its protein product is CASSYSPAGQTYEQYF.

The chain uses TRBV5-4 and TRBJ1-2, with D unresolved. This CDR3 contains 13 residues. V lost 5 bases and J 9 bases, leaving 17 bases between the germline ends. Germline CDR1 reads SGHNT; CDR2 reads YYREEE (reference sequence). CDR3 in DNA: TGTGCCAGCAGGGAAGTTGGTGAGTCGCGCTACACCTTC. Translated, it gives CASREVGESRYTF. The whole variable domain, remainder taken from reference TRBV5-4 and TRBJ1-2, is ETGVTQSPTHLIKTRGQQVTLRCSSQSGHNTVSWYQQALGQGPQFIFQYYREEENGRGNFPPRFSGLQFPNYSSELNVNALELDDSALYLCASREVGESRYTFGSGTRLTVV.

The chain joins TRBV5-3 to TRBJ2-1; 7 positions match TRBD1. TRBV5-3 is an open reading frame, and its role is uncertain. J was trimmed by 7 bases and V by 8 bases; bases with no gene match: 6. The CDR3 totals 12 residues. CDR3 sequence: CASSATGNEQFF. The CDR3 coding sequence is TGTGCCAGCAGCGCGACAGGGAATGAGCAGTTCTTC.

The chain joins TRBV11-2 to TRBJ2-5; the D gene could be TRBD1 or TRBD2 (5 bases each). Per germline, CDR1 SGHAT and CDR2 FQNNGV. Trimming shortened V by 1 base and J by 1 base, and 16 bases separated the two germline ends. This CDR3 comprises 17 residues. Here the CDR3 DNA reads TGTGCCAGCAGCTTAGTAGGGGAGTTTGGGGCCCAAGAGACCCAGTACTTC. Translated, it gives CASSLVGEFGAQETQYF.

The chain is built from TRBV5-6 and TRBJ1-2; 10 bases map to TRBD1. The germline V gene encodes CDR1 SGHDT and CDR2 YYEEEE. The CDR3 covers 15 residues. With 4 bases clipped from V and 6 bases from J, the junction kept 9 bases outside the gene matches. Here the CDR3 reads CASSVGQGFHDGYTF. DNA of the CDR3: TGTGCCAGCAGCGTGGGACAGGGGTTTCATGATGGCTACACCTTC.

The J gene is TRBJ2-7, the V gene TRBV6-1; D unclear. Trimming cost V 4 bases and J 0 bases, with 13 bases left between them. The germline V gene has CDR1 MNHNS and CDR2 SASEGT. This CDR3 contains 15 residues. DNA of the CDR3: TGTGCCAGCAGTGGGGTTGTCTCGGGCTCCTACGAGCAGTACTTC. It is translated as CASSGVVSGSYEQYF.

A single count supports this clone. J is TRBJ2-7 and V is TRBV9, with a possible D match to TRBD2 (5 bases). This CDR3 region has 15 residues. Trimming removed 0 bases at V and 4 bases at J, with 14 bases between. Germline V gene sequence: CDR1 SGDLS, CDR2 YYNGEE. For the CDR3, the DNA is TGTGCCAGCAGCGTAGATATGGACGGAGGATACGAGCAGTACTTC. Amino acids: CASSVDMDGGYEQYF. Full variable domain (rest looked up from reference TRBV9 and TRBJ2-7): DSGVTQTPKHLITATGQRVTLRCSPRSGDLSVYWYQQSLDQGLQFLIQYYNGEERAKGNILERFSAQQFPDLHSELNLSSLELGDSALYFCASSVDMDGGYEQYFGPGTRLTVT.

V gene TRBV6-5 combines with J gene TRBJ2-7; D not certain. V lost 0 bases, J lost 5 bases, and 8 bases lay in between. CDR3 length: 13 residues. Germline lookup yields CDR1 MNHEY and CDR2 SVGAGI. CDR3 nucleotide sequence: TGTGCCAGCAGTTACTCGTTCAACGACGAGCAGTACTTC. As protein: CASSYSFNDEQYF.

The rearrangement links TRBV7-9 to TRBJ2-1; D call uncertain. CDR1 is SEHNR, CDR2 FQNEAQ, per germline (reference sequence). The CDR3 sequence is 12 residues long. Deletions cut 5 bases from V and 7 bases from J, with 9 bases between. The CDR3 here is CASSLTWNEQFF. In DNA form, the CDR3 reads TGTGCCAGCAGCCTGACTTGGAATGAGCAGTTCTTC.

The genes are TRBV2 and TRBJ1-4; D remains unclear. Trimming cost V 0 bases and J 3 bases, with 11 bases left between them. Germline assignment: CDR1 SNHLY and CDR2 FYNNEI. The CDR3 runs 16 residues. CDR3 sequence reads: CASSEALVSSNEKLFF. The CDR3 region has the DNA TGTGCCAGCAGTGAAGCGCTCGTCAGCTCTAATGAAAAACTGTTTTTT.